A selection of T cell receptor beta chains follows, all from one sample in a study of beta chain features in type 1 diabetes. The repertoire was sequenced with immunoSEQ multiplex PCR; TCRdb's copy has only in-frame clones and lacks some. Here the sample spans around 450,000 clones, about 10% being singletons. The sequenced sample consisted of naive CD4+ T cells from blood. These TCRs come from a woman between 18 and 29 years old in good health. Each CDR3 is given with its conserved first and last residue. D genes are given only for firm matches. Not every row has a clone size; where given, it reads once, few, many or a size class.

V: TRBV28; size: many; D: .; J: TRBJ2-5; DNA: TGTGCCAGCAGGTCCAGCCGGATGACCCAGTACTTC; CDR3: CASRSSRMTQYF
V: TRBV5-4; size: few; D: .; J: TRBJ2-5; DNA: TGTGCCAGCAGCTCGGGCTGGAGGGAGACCCAGTACTTC; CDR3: CASSSGWRETQYF
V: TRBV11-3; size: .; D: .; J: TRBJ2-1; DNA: TGTGCCAGCACCCCCTGGGGCGGGAAGGATGCGAATGAGCAGTTCTTC; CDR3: CASTPWGGKDANEQFF
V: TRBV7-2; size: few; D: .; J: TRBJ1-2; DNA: TGTGCCAGCAGCCACCGGACGGATTATGGCTACACCTTC; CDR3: CASSHRTDYGYTF
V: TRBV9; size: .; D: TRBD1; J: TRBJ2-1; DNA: TGTGCCAGCAGCGTAGGCGCGACCAGGGGGAATGAGCAGTTCTTC; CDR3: CASSVGATRGNEQFF
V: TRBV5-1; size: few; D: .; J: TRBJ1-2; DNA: TGCGCCAGCAGCTTGGATTCCAGGACTAACTATGGCTACACCTTC; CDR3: CASSLDSRTNYGYTF
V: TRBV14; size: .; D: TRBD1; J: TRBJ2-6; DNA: TGTGCCAGCAGCTATCGAACAGGGGCTGGGGCCAACGTCCTGACTTTC; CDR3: CASSYRTGAGANVLTF
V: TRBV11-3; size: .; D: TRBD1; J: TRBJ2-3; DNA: TGTGCCAGCAGCGGAGGGACAGGGTCATTTTTGGCGCAGTATTTT; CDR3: CASSGGTGSFLAQYF
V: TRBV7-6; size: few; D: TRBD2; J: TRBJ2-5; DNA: TGTGCCAGCAGCTTCGCCGGGACTAAAACCCAGTACTTC; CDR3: CASSFAGTKTQYF
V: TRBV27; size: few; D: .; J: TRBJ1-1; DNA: TGTGCCAGCATCCCGTGGATCGGCGGCACTGAAGCTTTCTTT; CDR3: CASIPWIGGTEAFF
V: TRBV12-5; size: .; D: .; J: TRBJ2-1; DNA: TGTGCTAGTGGTTTGGCCTCTAGCGCCTACAATGAGCAGTTCTTC; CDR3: CASGLASSAYNEQFF
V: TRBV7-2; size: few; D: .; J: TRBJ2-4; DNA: TGTGCCAGCAGCTTTACGGCGTTAGCCAAAAACATTCAGTACTTC; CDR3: CASSFTALAKNIQYF
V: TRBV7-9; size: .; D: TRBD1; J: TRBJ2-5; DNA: TGTGCCAGCACCATTGGGACAGGGGAACGAGAGACCCAGTACTTC; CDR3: CASTIGTGERETQYF
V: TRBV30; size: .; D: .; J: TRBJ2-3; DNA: TGTGCCTGGAGTGTAGCTGGTATCGCCACAGATACGCAGTATTTT; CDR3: CAWSVAGIATDTQYF
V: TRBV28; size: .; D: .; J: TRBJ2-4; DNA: TGTGCCAGCAGTCCTCTCCTAGCCAAAAACATTCAGTACTTC; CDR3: CASSPLLAKNIQYF
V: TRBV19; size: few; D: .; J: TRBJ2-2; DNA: TGTGCCAGTAGTATCTCGGGAAGGAACACCGGGGAGCTGTTTTTT; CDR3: CASSISGRNTGELFF
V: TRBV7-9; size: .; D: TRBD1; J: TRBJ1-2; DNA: TGTGCCAGCAGCTTTGGGACAGGGACGGGAGGCGGCTACACCTTC; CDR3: CASSFGTGTGGGYTF
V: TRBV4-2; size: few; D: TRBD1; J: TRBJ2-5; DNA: TGTGCCAGCAGCCAAACCGGGACAGGGGCAGGGAACCAAGAGACCCAGTACTTC; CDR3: CASSQTGTGAGNQETQYF
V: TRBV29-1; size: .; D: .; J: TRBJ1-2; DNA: TGCAGCGTCCTAATAGGGGTACGGGGCTACACCTTC; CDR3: CSVLIGVRGYTF
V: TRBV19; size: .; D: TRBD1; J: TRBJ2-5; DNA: TGTGCCAGTAGTGTACAGGGGGCAGAGACCCAGTACTTC; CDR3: CASSVQGAETQYF
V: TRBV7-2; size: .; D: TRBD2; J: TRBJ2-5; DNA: TGTGCCAGCAGCCTGGCGGGAGGCCAGGTTCGGGAGACCCAGTACTTC; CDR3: CASSLAGGQVRETQYF
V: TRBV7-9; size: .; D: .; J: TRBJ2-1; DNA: TGTGCCAGCAGCTTATCTGGGGGACCATTGAATGAGCAGTTCTTC; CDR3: CASSLSGGPLNEQFF
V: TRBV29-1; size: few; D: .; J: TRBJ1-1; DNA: TGCAGCGTTGCTTCTGTGGGAATAAACACTGAAGCTTTCTTT; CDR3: CSVASVGINTEAFF
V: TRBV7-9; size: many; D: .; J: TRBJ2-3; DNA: TGTGCCAGCGGGAGACAGGCCACTAGCACAGATACGCAGTATTTT; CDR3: CASGRQATSTDTQYF
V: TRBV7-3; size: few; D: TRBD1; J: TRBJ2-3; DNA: TGTGCCAGCAGCTTAACGCCCGGGACAGGGGGCCATACGCAGTATTTT; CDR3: CASSLTPGTGGHTQYF
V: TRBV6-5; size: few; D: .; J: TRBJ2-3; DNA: TGTGCCAGCGGCATGGGCCCCCCTCCAGATACGCAGTATTTT; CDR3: CASGMGPPPDTQYF
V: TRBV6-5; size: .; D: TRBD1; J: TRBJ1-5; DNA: TGTGCCAGCAGAAAGACAGGGCTGAGCAATCAGCCCCAGCATTTT; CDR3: CASRKTGLSNQPQHF
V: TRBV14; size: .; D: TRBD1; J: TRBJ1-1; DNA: TGTGCCAGCAGCCAGTTATACAGGGGATCTAGGAACACTGAAGCTTTCTTT; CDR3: CASSQLYRGSRNTEAFF
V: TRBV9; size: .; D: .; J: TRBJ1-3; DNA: TGTGCCAGCAGCGTAGTGGGTATCGCTGGAAACACCATATATTTT; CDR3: CASSVVGIAGNTIYF
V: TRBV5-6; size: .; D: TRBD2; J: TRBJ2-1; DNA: TGTGCCAGCAGCTTCGCGGGGGGAAACAATGAGCAGTTCTTC; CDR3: CASSFAGGNNEQFF
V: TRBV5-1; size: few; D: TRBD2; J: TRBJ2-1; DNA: TGCGCCAGCAGCGCGGGACTACCTTCCTACAATGAGCAGTTCTTC; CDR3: CASSAGLPSYNEQFF
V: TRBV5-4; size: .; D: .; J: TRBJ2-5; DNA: TGTGCCAGCAGCTTGGAAAGGGCGGGGCGAGAGACCCAGTACTTC; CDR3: CASSLERAGRETQYF
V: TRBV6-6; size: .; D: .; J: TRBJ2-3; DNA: TGTGCCAGCAGCCGTGGGGTCCCTAGCACAGATACGCAGTATTTT; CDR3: CASSRGVPSTDTQYF
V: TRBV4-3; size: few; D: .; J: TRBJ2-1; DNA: TGCGCCAGCAGCCAAGTAGACAGGATCAATGAGCAGTTCTTC; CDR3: CASSQVDRINEQFF
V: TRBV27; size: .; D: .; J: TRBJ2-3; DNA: TGTGCCAGCAGTCCTCTGGGGGCAGATACGCAGTATTTT; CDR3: CASSPLGADTQYF
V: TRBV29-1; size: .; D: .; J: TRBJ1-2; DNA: TGCAGCGTTGGTGGAGGGGTTGGCTATGGCTACACCTTC; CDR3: CSVGGGVGYGYTF
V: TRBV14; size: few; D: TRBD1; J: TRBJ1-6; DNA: TGTGCCAGCAGCCAAGATGGCCCCAGGGGGTATTCACCCCTCCACTTT; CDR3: CASSQDGPRGYSPLHF
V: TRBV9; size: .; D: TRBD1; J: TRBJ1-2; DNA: TGTGCCAGCAGCGTAGGGACAGGGGGCGATGGCTACACCTTC; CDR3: CASSVGTGGDGYTF
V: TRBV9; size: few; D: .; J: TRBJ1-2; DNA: TGTGCCAGCAGCGTAGCGGGGCTTAACTATGGCTACACCTTC; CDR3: CASSVAGLNYGYTF
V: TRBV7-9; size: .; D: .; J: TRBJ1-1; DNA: TGTGCCAGCAGCCAACAAGGAGGGGGATCTGAAGCTTTCTTT; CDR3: CASSQQGGGSEAFF
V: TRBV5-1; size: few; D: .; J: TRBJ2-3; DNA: TGCGCCAGCAGCTTTCCAGGCACAGATACGCAGTATTTT; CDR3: CASSFPGTDTQYF
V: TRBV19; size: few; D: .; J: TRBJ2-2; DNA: TGTGCCAGTAGTATACCCTGGACACCGAACACCGGGGAGCTGTTTTTT; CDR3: CASSIPWTPNTGELFF
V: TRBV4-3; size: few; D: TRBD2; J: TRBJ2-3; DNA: TGCGCCAGCAGCCGACAGGCGGGTAGCGGGGGACGATCAGATACGCAGTATTTT; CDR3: CASSRQAGSGGRSDTQYF
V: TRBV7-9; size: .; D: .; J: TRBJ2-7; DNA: TGTGCCAGCAGCCGTAGAGGGGGTATCTCAACATACGAGCAGTACTTC; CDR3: CASSRRGGISTYEQYF
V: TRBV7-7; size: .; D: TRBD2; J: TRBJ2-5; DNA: TGTGCCAGCAGCTATCGGCGCGGGGCGGGGGGCCAAGAGACCCAGTACTTC; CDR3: CASSYRRGAGGQETQYF
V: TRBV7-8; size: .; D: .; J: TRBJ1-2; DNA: TGTGCCAGCAGTCGAAGGGGGTCCCCCTATGGCTACACCTTC; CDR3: CASSRRGSPYGYTF
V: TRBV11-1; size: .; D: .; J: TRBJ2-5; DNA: TGTGCCAGCAGCTTAGGATCCGGGACCCAGTACTTC; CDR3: CASSLGSGTQYF
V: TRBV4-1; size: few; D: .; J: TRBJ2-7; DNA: TGCGCCAGCAGCCATGCACTCGGCGGAAGGGTAGAGCAGTACTTC; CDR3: CASSHALGGRVEQYF
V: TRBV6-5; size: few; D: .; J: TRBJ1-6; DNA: TGTGCCAGCAGTTACTCGTACAGGGCCGGTTCACCCCTCCACTTT; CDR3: CASSYSYRAGSPLHF
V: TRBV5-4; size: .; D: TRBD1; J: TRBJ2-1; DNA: TGTGCCAGCAGCTTAAGCGGACAGGGAAGTATAAGCTCCTACAATGAGCAGTTCTTC; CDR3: CASSLSGQGSISSYNEQFF
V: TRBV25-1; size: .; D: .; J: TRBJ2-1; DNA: TGTGCCAGCGGGGTGCAATCCTACAATGAGCAGTTCTTC; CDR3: CASGVQSYNEQFF
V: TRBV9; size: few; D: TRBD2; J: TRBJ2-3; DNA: TGTGCCAGCAGCGTAGGGACTAGCGGGAGCAGAGGCACAGATACGCAGTATTTT; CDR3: CASSVGTSGSRGTDTQYF